The 19 T cell receptor beta chains in this list originate from one sample, sequenced in a study of T-cell memory formation after mild COVID-19 (dated by TCRdb to about 2021). Receptor libraries were prepared by 5' RACE. Sequencing was carried out with an Illumina NovaSeq 6000. The public reads were run again by TCRdb, first through fastp at Q25 and then through MiXCR, and only productive beta chains were kept. When rows share a CDR3 protein, they turn into one entry using the most common DNA and genes. Present in this sample are about 470,000 distinct CDR3 sequences, around 27% of which were seen just once. The ten largest clonotypes hold about 12% of the sample. The sequencing sample was made of PBMCs or a T cell subset sorted from them (not recorded which). The origin of the receptors is an adult woman who had mild COVID-19 (a few samples of this study predate the infection). The sample titles of this study are shuffled in the database, so cell type and time point are left out; the donor was told from shared clones.

This clonotype was picked up a small number of times. The J gene is TRBJ2-3, the V gene TRBV7-6; 11 nucleotides align to TRBD2. In germline, CDR1 is SGHVS, CDR2 FNYEAQ. The CDR3 has 17 residues. The J segment lost 2 bases and the V segment lost 5 bases, leaving 9 bases of the junction unmatched. CDR3 DNA: TGTGCCAGCAGCCTACTCGGACTAGCGGGCCCCACAGATACGCAGTATTTT. Encoded protein: CASSLLGLAGPTDTQYF. Together with reference TRBV7-6 and TRBJ2-3, the CDR3 gives the full variable domain: GAGVSQSPRYKVTKRGQDVALRCDPISGHVSLYWYRQALGQGPEFLTYFNYEAQQDKSGLPNDRFSAERPEGSISTLTIQRTEQRDSAMYRCASSLLGLAGPTDTQYFGPGTRLTVL.

The CDR3 nucleotides read TGTGCCAGCAGCTCCACGACGAACACCGGGGAGCTGTTTTTT. Translated, it gives CASSSTTNTGELFF. The J gene is TRBJ2-2, the V gene TRBV7-8; D unresolved. The CDR3 is made up of 14 amino acids. From germline, CDR1 is SGHVS and CDR2 FQNEAQ. The V end was cut by 4 bases, the J end by 0 bases, with 6 bases between. The full variable domain, with the rest looked up from reference TRBV7-8 and TRBJ2-2, is GAGVSQSPRYKVAKRGQDVALRCDPISGHVSLFWYQQALGQGPEFLTYFQNEAQLDKSGLPSDRFFAERPEGSVSTLKIQRTQQEDSAVYLCASSSTTNTGELFFGEGSRLTVL.

This clonotype was observed a few times. V gene TRBV12-3 or TRBV12-4 combines with J gene TRBJ2-5; possible D gene TRBD1, 6 bases. V was pared by 4 bases and J by 2 bases, with 11 bases between. The CDR3 runs to 14 residues. CDR3 nucleotides: TGTGCCAGCAGTTGGACAGCCGGTCAAGAGACCCAGTACTTC. Translated: CASSWTAGQETQYF.

This chain connects TRBV6-1 to TRBJ1-5; 8 positions agree with TRBD1. The CDR3 spans 16 residues. The V and J ends lost 2 bases and 3 bases, in that order; junction bases with no gene match: 6. Germline CDR1 reads MNHNS; CDR2 reads SASEGT. The CDR3 DNA sequence: TGTGCCAGCAGTGAATCCACAGGGGGGTCCAATCAGCCCCAGCATTTT. This sequence encodes CASSESTGGSNQPQHF.

The V gene is TRBV3-1, the J gene TRBJ2-1; 7 positions match TRBD1. CDR1 is LGHDT, CDR2 YNNKEL, per germline (reference sequence). The CDR3 covers 15 residues. V lost 5 bases to trimming and J lost 1 base; unmatched junction nucleotides: 5. CDR3 in amino acids: CASSIGTVSYNEQFF. In nucleotides, the CDR3 is TGTGCCAGCAGCATTGGGACAGTTTCCTACAATGAGCAGTTCTTC.

V is TRBV6-1 and J is TRBJ2-1, with D maybe TRBD1 (7 bases). The CDR3 has 14 residues. Germline V gene data show CDR1 as MNHNS and CDR2 as SASEGT. V was trimmed by 5 bases and J by 10 bases, leaving 18 bases between them. In DNA, the CDR3 is TGTGCCAGCAGTTCCGGACAGGCCCTAGCGGAGCAGTTCTTC. It encodes CASSSGQALAEQFF.

V is TRBV12-3 or TRBV12-4 and J is TRBJ1-1, with no clear D. The germline V and J ends were trimmed by 7 bases and 1 base, with 13 bases remaining between them. This CDR3 comprises 14 residues. CDR3 in amino acids: CASTAIMSNTEAFF. The CDR3 DNA follows: TGTGCCAGCACCGCAATTATGTCGAACACTGAAGCTTTCTTT.

This chain uses TRBV15 with TRBJ2-7; D is tentatively TRBD1 or TRBD2 (6 bases each). Trimming took off 3 bases at V and 6 bases at J, with 12 bases between the two ends. Germline lookup yields CDR1 LNHNV and CDR2 YYDKDF (reference sequence). The CDR3 length is 13 residues. The CDR3 nucleotides are TGTGCCACCAGCAGGGAGGGGGGTCCCGAGCAGTACTTC. Its translation is CATSREGGPEQYF.

The rearrangement joins TRBV7-3 to TRBJ1-1; D unclear. The length of the CDR3 is 13 residues. V dropped 5 bases and J dropped 9 bases, with 16 bases sitting between them. Germline assignment: CDR1 SGHTA and CDR2 FQGTGA. CDR3 nucleotides: TGTGCCAGCAGCCTAGATTCGTGGGCGAAAGCTTTCTTT. Its translation: CASSLDSWAKAFF.

J is TRBJ2-7 and V is TRBV6-6, with D perhaps TRBD1 (6 bases). The V end was cut by 5 bases, the J end by 3 bases, with 14 bases between. This CDR3 is built from 14 residues. CDR1 is MNHNY, CDR2 SVGAGI, per germline (reference sequence). This chain's CDR3 is CASSHTGTIYEQYF. In DNA form, the CDR3 reads TGTGCCAGCAGTCATACCGGGACAATCTACGAGCAGTACTTC.

This clonotype was detected many times. The gene calls are TRBV20-1 and TRBJ2-1, with 7 bases lining up with TRBD1. Germline CDR1 is DFQATT and CDR2 is SNEGSKA (reference sequence). There are 14 residues in the CDR3. V shed 4 bases and J 8 bases; nucleotides not matched to a gene: 11. This chain's CDR3 is CSATTLDRADEQFF. The DNA for the CDR3 is TGCAGTGCTACCACTTTAGACAGGGCCGATGAGCAGTTCTTC.

This clonotype has just a few counts. The chain joins TRBV20-1 to TRBJ2-4; 9 bases fit TRBD2. V gave up 6 bases and J gave up 2 bases; unmatched junction bases: 5. The germline V gene encodes CDR1 DFQATT and CDR2 SNEGSKA (reference sequence). The CDR3 is 14 residues long. In DNA form, the CDR3 reads TGCAGTGCCGAGGGGACTAGCCCCAAAAACATTCAGTACTTC. Translation gives CSAEGTSPKNIQYF.

This clonotype was counted at least ten times. The chain links TRBV20-1 to TRBJ2-1; 8 nucleotides line up with TRBD2. This CDR3 region has 11 residues. The germline V gene encodes CDR1 DFQATT and CDR2 SNEGSKA (reference sequence). The ends lost 5 bases at V and 8 bases at J; junction bases unmatched: 2. As DNA, the CDR3 is TGCAGTGCTTGGACTAGCTATGAGCAGTTCTTC. This gives the protein CSAWTSYEQFF.

This clonotype was seen only a few times. The V call is TRBV12-3 or TRBV12-4, the J call TRBJ2-3; D might be TRBD1 (5 bases). The CDR3 is 15 amino acids. V lost 2 bases to trimming and J lost 4 bases, with 13 bases between them. CDR3 DNA sequence: TGTGCCAGCAGTTTATACCCAGGGTACCCAGATACGCAGTATTTT. Translation gives CASSLYPGYPDTQYF.

This chain uses TRBV12-3 or TRBV12-4 with TRBJ2-6; perhaps TRBD1 as D (6 bases). Between the trimmed V and J ends, which lost 5 bases and 2 bases, there was a span of 19 bases. This CDR3 is 18 amino acids long. The CDR3 region is CASSPAGDIVAGANVLTF. CDR3 nucleotides: TGTGCCAGCAGTCCCGCCGGGGACATTGTGGCTGGGGCCAACGTCCTGACTTTC.

The chain employs TRBV24-1 and TRBJ1-4; 9 bases fit TRBD1. V was pared by 6 bases and J by 8 bases, with 9 bases of the junction left unmatched. The CDR3 loop spans 15 amino acids. Germline lookup yields CDR1 KGHDR and CDR2 SFDVKD. The CDR3 reads CATSSTGTGSEKLFF. The DNA of the CDR3 is TGTGCCACCAGTTCCACCGGGACAGGGTCCGAAAAACTGTTTTTT.

The table lists this clonotype with a few counts. The chain has TRBV20-1 and TRBJ2-7; 10 bases are shared with TRBD2. Germline V CDR1 and CDR2: DFQATT, SNEGSKA (reference sequence). The CDR3 consists of 13 residues. The V gene end was trimmed by 4 bases and the J gene end by 3 bases; junction bases not matched to a gene: 3. The CDR3 sequence is CSATSGGYYEQYF. The CDR3 DNA reads as TGCAGTGCTACTAGCGGGGGATACTACGAGCAGTACTTC.

This clonotype was observed at least ten times. The rearrangement uses TRBV5-1 and TRBJ1-1; D gene uncertain. This CDR3 contains 12 residues. V was trimmed by 4 bases and J by 6 bases, leaving 10 bases between them. CDR1 and CDR2 from the germline V gene are SGHRS and YFSETQ. This CDR3 is CASSHRGAEAFF. Here the CDR3 DNA reads TGCGCCAGCAGCCACCGGGGAGCTGAAGCTTTCTTT.

This clonotype appeared a few times. The chain uses TRBV6-2 or TRBV6-3 and TRBJ1-5; no definite D call. V lost 2 bases and J 6 bases, leaving 8 bases between the germline ends. This CDR3 has 13 residues. CDR1 and CDR2 (germline): MNHEY, SVGEGT. CDR3 DNA sequence: TGTGCCAGCAGTTACCCTAAAAGTCAGCCCCAGCATTTT. Amino acid sequence: CASSYPKSQPQHF.